The clone carrying this TCR beta chain was counted only a few times. Its antigen is still unknown. Each of the donors had roughly 10 milliliters of peripheral blood drawn into EDTA-treated Vacutainer tubes. These data originate in a study of blood T cells in healthy people across ages. V was clipped by 5 bases and J by 4 bases, with 2 bases between them. Looked up from germline, CDR1 is KGHDR and CDR2 is SFDVKD. The CDR3 length is 12 residues. Primers used in a second PCR of roughly 6 to 11 cycles were a sample-barcoded 5' primer and a J-beta primer mix. A 12-random-nucleotide template-switch adaptor tagged each cDNA molecule. TCRdb fed the 5' RACE reads into MiXCR, producing one record per CDR3 protein. This table holds approximately 730,000 distinct CDR3 sequences, about 48% found once. Study-level findings and limits: Unsorted PBMCs blocked a conclusive comparison of naive and antigen-experienced cells. Estimates of total diversity, which came from one million sequenced T cells, were considered to be underestimates.

This receptor was obtained from an older man in good health. Sample: blood. The chain uses TRBV24-1 and TRBJ2-6; the D is unclear. The CDR3 loop reads CATSVGANVLTF. As DNA, the CDR3 is TGTGCCACCAGTGTAGGGGCCAACGTCCTGACTTTC.